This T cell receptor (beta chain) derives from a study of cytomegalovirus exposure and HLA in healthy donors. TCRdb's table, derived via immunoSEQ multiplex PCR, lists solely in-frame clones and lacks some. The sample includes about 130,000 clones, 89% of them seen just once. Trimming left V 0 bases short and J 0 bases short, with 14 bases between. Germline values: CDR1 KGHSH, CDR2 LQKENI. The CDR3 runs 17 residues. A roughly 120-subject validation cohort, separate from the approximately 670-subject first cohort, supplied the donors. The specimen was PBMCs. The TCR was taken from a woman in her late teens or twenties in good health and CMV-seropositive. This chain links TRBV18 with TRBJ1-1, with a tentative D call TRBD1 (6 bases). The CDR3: CASSPPNDRSMNTEAFF. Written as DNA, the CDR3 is TGTGCCAGCTCACCACCCAACGACAGGAGCATGAACACTGAAGCTTTCTTT.